Presented here are 2 T cell receptor beta chains from one specimen sequenced in a study of T-cell memory formation after mild COVID-19. TCRdb reanalysed the 5' RACE reads using MiXCR and keeps one entry per CDR3 protein. Among 380,000 or so distinct CDR3 sequences listed, roughly an eighth were seen once. Sequencing was carried out using PBMCs or a T cell subset sorted from them (not recorded which). The source of these receptors is a man between 18 and 29 years old who had mild COVID-19 (a few samples of this study predate the infection). Cell type and time point are not known.

The chain uses TRBV5-1 and TRBJ1-2; D is undetermined. V dropped 0 bases and J dropped 4 bases, with 10 bases sitting between them. This CDR3 is 14 amino acids long. Looked up from germline, CDR1 is SGHRS and CDR2 is YFSETQ. The chain's CDR3 is CASSLAASSYGYTF. CDR3 sequence (DNA): TGCGCCAGCAGCTTGGCGGCGTCCTCCTATGGCTACACCTTC.

This clonotype showed up many times. CDR3 protein: CASSETGAGLDEQFF. The CDR3 DNA follows: TGTGCCAGCAGCGAAACAGGAGCGGGCCTGGATGAGCAGTTCTTC. J is TRBJ2-1 and V is TRBV5-6, with D possibly matching TRBD2 (6 bases). Germline assignment: CDR1 SGHDT and CDR2 YYEEEE. The V and J ends lost 4 bases and 8 bases respectively, with 19 bases between them. The CDR3 runs to 15 residues.